Presented here are 29 T cell receptor beta chains from one specimen sequenced in a study of T cells in Graves' hyperthyroidism and ophthalmopathy. Amplified TCR beta CDR3 regions derived from RNA transcripts. The HTBI primer set was used in a first-round RT-PCR of the TCR CDR3. TCRdb reprocessed the multiplex PCR reads with MiXCR, giving one entry per CDR3 protein. The sample records under 350,000 distinct CDR3 sequences, approximately 13% being singletons. Sequencing used blood. The origin of the receptors is a woman aged 40 to 55 with Graves' hyperthyroidism.

Many counts were recorded for this clonotype. This chain joins TRBV12-3 or TRBV12-4 and TRBJ2-7; maybe TRBD2 (7 bases). V was shortened by 3 bases and J by 1 base, with 13 bases between the two germline ends. CDR3 size: 15 residues. The chain's CDR3 is CASSFGGANSYEQYF. DNA of the CDR3: TGTGCCAGCAGTTTTGGGGGGGCGAATTCCTACGAGCAGTACTTC.

V gene TRBV7-9 combines with J gene TRBJ2-7, with 7 bases identical to TRBD1. The trim removed 1 base at V and 2 bases at J, leaving 5 bases unmatched. This CDR3 is built from 15 residues. CDR1 SEHNR and CDR2 FQNEAQ come from the germline V gene (reference sequence). CDR3 sequence: CASSLVKTGPYEQYF. The CDR3, as DNA: TGTGCCAGCAGCTTAGTAAAGACAGGGCCCTACGAGCAGTACTTC.

This clonotype was observed a handful of times. The CDR3 loop is CASSLTPYSNQPQHF. CDR3 in DNA: TGTGCCAGCAGTTTAACCCCTTATAGCAATCAGCCCCAGCATTTT. The J gene is TRBJ1-5, the V gene TRBV27; D is uncertain. Trimming left V 2 bases short and J 0 bases short, with 8 bases between. CDR1 and CDR2 (germline): MNHEY, SMNVEV (reference sequence). The CDR3 consists of 15 residues.

This clonotype was counted at least ten times. The genes are TRBV30 and TRBJ2-7; unclear D gene. Germline V lookup: CDR1 GTSNPN, CDR2 SVGIG (reference sequence). This CDR3 has 12 residues. Deletions cut 2 bases from V and 0 bases from J, with 5 bases between. The CDR3 loop is CAWSQSSYEQYF. The CDR3, as DNA: TGTGCCTGGAGTCAAAGCTCCTACGAGCAGTACTTC.

This clonotype was counted once. The chain recombines TRBV24-1 with TRBJ1-2; 7 bases are shared with TRBD1. Trimming at V came to 2 bases and at J to 7 bases, leaving 12 bases not matched to a gene. Germline V gene sequence: CDR1 KGHDR, CDR2 SFDVKD. The CDR3 spans 16 residues. The CDR3 sequence is CATSDSQGVPGGGYTF. CDR3 nucleotides: TGTGCCACCAGTGATTCCCAGGGGGTACCTGGCGGTGGCTACACCTTC.

This clonotype has ten or more counts. V gene TRBV24-1 combines with J gene TRBJ2-7; 11 bases map to TRBD1. V was clipped by 12 bases and J by 4 bases; unmatched bases: 10. The CDR3 spans 14 residues. Germline V gene data show CDR1 as KGHDR and CDR2 as SFDVKD. The CDR3 coding sequence is TGTGCCCGGAACCGGGACAGGGGGTTTTACGAGCAGTACTTC. Its translation: CARNRDRGFYEQYF.

This chain joins TRBV4-1 and TRBJ2-1, with D possibly matching TRBD2 (5 bases). Germline CDR1 is MGHRA and CDR2 is YSYEKL. The ends were cut back, 1 base at V and 6 bases at J, with 10 bases in the middle. The CDR3 spans 14 residues. The chain's CDR3 is CASSQVGSANEQFF. Written as DNA, the CDR3 is TGCGCCAGCAGCCAAGTGGGTAGCGCCAATGAGCAGTTCTTC.

This clonotype was picked up many times. CDR3 region: CASSPIPLTSGDYNEQFF. Written as DNA, the CDR3 is TGTGCCAGCAGCCCTATACCTCTTACTAGCGGAGACTACAATGAGCAGTTCTTC. This chain links TRBV6-1 with TRBJ2-1; 8 nucleotides line up with TRBD2. The CDR3 runs 18 residues. The J segment lost 3 bases and the V segment lost 6 bases, leaving 16 bases of the junction unmatched. The germline gives CDR1 MNHNS, CDR2 SASEGT.

This clonotype was recorded at least ten times. The chain has TRBV7-9 and TRBJ1-4; 7 positions agree with TRBD1. The J segment lost 13 bases and the V segment lost 5 bases, leaving 7 bases of the junction unmatched. The CDR3 spans 12 residues. Looked up from germline, CDR1 is SEHNR and CDR2 is FQNEAQ (reference sequence). In DNA form, the CDR3 reads TGTGCCAGCAGCCCGTCGACAGGGATACTGTTTTTT. It is translated as CASSPSTGILFF.

This chain links TRBV9 with TRBJ2-2; D is unclear. Germline loops: CDR1 SGDLS, CDR2 YYNGEE. V lost 0 bases and J 7 bases, leaving 4 bases between the germline ends. The CDR3 runs 12 residues. The CDR3 region has the DNA TGTGCCAGCAGCGTAGAAATCGGGGAGCTGTTTTTT. Protein: CASSVEIGELFF.

There are many counts of this clonotype. The chain carries TRBV7-3 and TRBJ2-1; D may be TRBD2 (6 bases). Germline V gene lookup returns CDR1 SGHTA and CDR2 FQGTGA. Trimming took 5 bases from V and 10 from J, leaving 15 bases between them. The CDR3 length is 13 residues. CDR3 DNA sequence: TGTGCCAGCAGCCGCGGGACTGAAGAGGAGCAGTTCTTC. As protein: CASSRGTEEEQFF.

In regard to this clonotype: A single base separates this from a much larger clone, so it may be a read error. The chain joins TRBV28 to TRBJ2-5; 10 bases map to TRBD1. The CDR3 has 14 amino acids. Per germline, CDR1 MDHEN and CDR2 SYDVKM. V was pared by 3 bases and J by 5 bases, with 3 bases of the junction left unmatched. In DNA, the CDR3 is TGTGCCAGCAGTTTGACAGGGGGCATGGAGACCCAGTACTTC. This translates into CASSLTGGMETQYF.

This clonotype was detected ten times or more. This chain links TRBV11-2 with TRBJ2-3, with TRBD2 matching over 9 bases. This CDR3 has 16 amino acids. Germline V gene sequence: CDR1 SGHAT, CDR2 FQNNGV. V lost 0 bases to trimming and J lost 7 bases; unmatched junction nucleotides: 8. CDR3 sequence reads: CASSLEGASGTYTQYF. The CDR3 DNA reads as TGTGCCAGCAGCTTAGAAGGGGCTAGCGGGACCTATACGCAGTATTTT.

Comments on this clonotype: A read error may produce the germline difference seen at one junction end. The V call is TRBV5-1, the J call TRBJ1-5; D remains ambiguous. The CDR3 runs to 14 residues. Germline CDR1 reads SGHRS; CDR2 reads YFSETQ. CDR3: CASSLGQEDHPQHF. The CDR3 DNA follows: TGCGCCAGCAGCTTGGGTCAGGAAGATCATCCCCAGCATTTT.

This clonotype occurred many times. The rearrangement joins TRBV5-4 to TRBJ2-7, with D hard to call. The CDR3 is made up of 14 amino acids. In germline, CDR1 is SGHNT, CDR2 YYREEE (reference sequence). Between the trimmed V and J ends, which lost 0 bases and 4 bases, there was a span of 11 bases. The CDR3 bases are TGTGCCAGCAGCTTGGGCAACGTGGAATACGAGCAGTACTTC. It encodes CASSLGNVEYEQYF.

This clonotype came up a few times. The rearrangement links TRBV27 to TRBJ2-3; D is unclear. The germline V gene has CDR1 MNHEY and CDR2 SMNVEV (reference sequence). Trimming removed 6 bases from V and 0 bases from J, with 10 bases in between. CDR3 length equals 14 residues. CDR3 sequence (DNA): TGTGCCAGCAGCCCCCGGTACAGCACAGATACGCAGTATTTT. Protein sequence: CASSPRYSTDTQYF.

The count of this clonotype is one. The genes are TRBV28 and TRBJ2-7, with 7 bases aligning to TRBD2. Germline trimming cut 5 bases from V and 6 bases from J; bases unmatched to any gene: 13. Germline CDR1 MDHEN, CDR2 SYDVKM. The CDR3 is made up of 15 amino acids. The CDR3 loop is CASSKPRAGVTEQYF. In nucleotides, the CDR3 is TGTGCCAGCAGTAAACCTCGGGCGGGAGTTACCGAGCAGTACTTC. The variable domain in full, with the rest retrieved from reference TRBV28 and TRBJ2-7, is DVKVTQSSRYLVKRTGEKVFLECVQDMDHENMFWYRQDPGLGLRLIYFSYDVKMKEKGDIPEGYSVSREKKERFSLILESASTNQTSMYLCASSKPRAGVTEQYFGPGTRLTVT.

In its sample, this clonotype was seen many times. CDR3 bases: TGTGCCAGCAGCTCGGAGATAGGTGAGCAGTTCTTC. This codes for CASSSEIGEQFF. The J gene is TRBJ2-1, the V gene TRBV11-2; no definite D call. This CDR3 spans 12 amino acids. In germline, CDR1 is SGHAT, CDR2 FQNNGV. V shed 4 bases and J shed 9 bases, with 10 bases lying between them.

This clonotype has at least ten counts. This sequence joins TRBV20-1 and TRBJ1-2; D ambiguous. Trimming left V 3 bases short and J 8 bases short, with 13 bases between. Germline V lookup: CDR1 DFQATT, CDR2 SNEGSKA (reference sequence). The CDR3 totals 12 residues. The CDR3 here is CSASLQVEGYTF. The CDR3 coding sequence is TGCAGTGCTAGTCTCCAGGTGGAAGGCTACACCTTC.

In its sample, this clonotype was seen many times. The V gene is TRBV28, the J gene TRBJ1-5; TRBD1 is a possible D gene (5 bases). Germline values: CDR1 MDHEN, CDR2 SYDVKM. The CDR3 is 14 residues long. The germline V and J ends were trimmed by 10 bases and 3 bases, with 16 bases remaining between them. This chain's CDR3 is CATPGGGNNQPQHF. In DNA, the CDR3 is TGTGCCACCCCGGGGGGAGGGAACAATCAGCCCCAGCATTTT.

The DNA for the CDR3 is TGCAGTGCTAGGGGGACTAGCGGGAGGTTGCAAGAGACCCAGTACTTC. It encodes CSARGTSGRLQETQYF. The rearrangement links TRBV20-1 to TRBJ2-5; TRBD2 matches at 15 bases. From germline, CDR1 is DFQATT and CDR2 SNEGSKA (reference sequence). The V segment lost 3 bases and the J segment 2 bases; nucleotides outside the gene matches: 4. This CDR3 is 16 amino acids long.

This clonotype was counted ten times or more. The chain recombines TRBV6-1 with TRBJ1-2; a weak D match, TRBD1 (6 bases). Germline values: CDR1 MNHNS, CDR2 SASEGT. CDR3 length equals 15 residues. Trimming took 5 bases from V and 6 from J, leaving 19 bases between them. CDR3 protein: CASSTSSGAGNGYTF. The CDR3 coding sequence is TGTGCCAGCAGTACATCTTCAGGGGCAGGGAATGGCTACACCTTC.

The table lists this clonotype with many counts. V is TRBV6-1 and J is TRBJ1-4; perhaps TRBD1 as D (5 bases). This CDR3 has 14 amino acids. The ends were cut back, 6 bases at V and 4 bases at J, with 12 bases in the middle. CDR1 and CDR2 from the germline V gene are MNHNS and SASEGT. CDR3 DNA: TGTGCCAGCAGCCCGGGACCGAATAATGAAAAACTGTTTTTT. This sequence encodes CASSPGPNNEKLFF.

This clonotype was detected ten times or more. The chain combines TRBV7-6 with TRBJ1-1; no clear D gene. Germline V gene lookup returns CDR1 SGHVS and CDR2 FNYEAQ. The CDR3 totals 14 residues. Trimming removed 2 bases at V and 4 bases at J, with 11 bases between. CDR3 coding DNA: TGTGCCAGCAGCTTACACTCCCAGCGCACTGAAGCTTTCTTT. Translating gives CASSLHSQRTEAFF.

This clonotype was detected ten times or more. The chain is built from TRBV24-1 and TRBJ2-5; D is perhaps TRBD1 or TRBD2 (7 bases each). Trimming took off 4 bases at V and 4 bases at J, with 12 bases between the two ends. CDR3 length: 14 residues. Germline V gene sequence: CDR1 KGHDR, CDR2 SFDVKD. DNA of the CDR3: TGTGCCACCAGTGAGACAGGGAGGGTAGAGACCCAGTACTTC. Residues: CATSETGRVETQYF.

To note about this clonotype: This may arise from a read error, as a much more abundant clone is one base away. The chain has TRBV27 and TRBJ1-5; D perhaps matches TRBD1 (6 bases). Germline V CDR1 and CDR2: MNHEY, SMNVEV (reference sequence). This CDR3 has 14 amino acids. With 5 bases removed from V and 4 bases from J, the gap between germline ends came to 12 bases. The CDR3 nucleotides read TGTGCCAGCAGTGATTCCGACAGGAATCAGCCCCAGCATTTT. It encodes CASSDSDRNQPQHF.

This clonotype showed up just once. This chain links TRBV18 with TRBJ2-7, with a tentative D call TRBD2 (6 bases). Germline assignment: CDR1 KGHSH and CDR2 LQKENI. The CDR3 runs 15 residues. V lost 3 bases to trimming and J lost 4 bases, with 16 bases between them. CDR3 DNA: TGTGCCAGCTCACCCCTCCGGGGGTCTGAATACGAGCAGTACTTC. Protein sequence: CASSPLRGSEYEQYF.

There are many counts of this clonotype. The chain links TRBV6-1 to TRBJ1-4; tentative D call: TRBD1 (6 bases). CDR3 length: 15 amino acids. Trimming stripped 4 bases from V and 1 base from J, with 10 bases between. The germline gives CDR1 MNHNS, CDR2 SASEGT. CDR3 coding DNA: TGTGCCAGCAGTGCATCGACAGGAACTAATGAAAAACTGTTTTTT. Amino acid sequence: CASSASTGTNEKLFF.

The chain recombines TRBV27 with TRBJ2-2, with 10 bases fitting TRBD2. Trimming cost V 6 bases and J 4 bases; bases outside gene matches: 17. The CDR3 extends over 19 amino acids. Germline V gene sequence: CDR1 MNHEY, CDR2 SMNVEV (reference sequence). The chain's CDR3 is CASRTQGLASGSGTGELFF. CDR3 in DNA: TGTGCCAGCAGAACTCAGGGGTTGGCTAGCGGGAGTGGCACCGGGGAGCTGTTTTTT.